This T cell receptor beta chain was recovered during a study of identical twins. Study-level points and caveats: Beta out-of-frame sequences showed weaker excess twin sharing.

Unmatched junction bases numbered 11, after V lost 3 bases and J lost 2 bases. The germline V gene has CDR1 SGHAT and CDR2 FQNNGV. CDR3 length equals 18 residues. A universal primer site was created by template switching, with the cDNA bearing unique molecular identifiers. MiXCR, applied by TCRdb to the 5' RACE reads, yields one record per CDR3 protein. The table shows fewer than 500,000 distinct CDR3 sequences, with roughly 26% occurring only once. This clonotype was seen a handful of times. Its antigen is currently unknown. This sample was shared with a second study, whose subject was T cells expressing NK-cell markers. That report notes: Within the sequenced cohort of eight donors, seven exhibited HCMV seropositivity and one was seronegative. Expanded clones of NKG2C+ T cells had an unclear HCMV specificity.

The clonotype comes from a young woman in good health. The J gene is TRBJ1-5, the V gene TRBV11-2; TRBD1 agrees at 9 bases. The sample taken for sequencing was CD4+ T cells sorted from blood. CDR3 sequence (DNA): TGTGCCAGCAGCTTCCGCACGCCGGGACAGGGTGGCAATCAGCCCCAGCATTTT. The encoded protein is CASSFRTPGQGGNQPQHF.